This passage covers 23 T cell receptor beta chains from one sample sequenced in a study of cytomegalovirus exposure and HLA in healthy donors. Use of 60 Vbeta and 13 Jbeta primers characterized the PCR. Method: immunoSEQ multiplex PCR; TCRdb's copy keeps in-frame clones and lacks some. The table lists about 110,000 clones, around 74% of them singletons. Input material: PBMCs. These receptors were collected from a man between 25 and 39 years old in good health and CMV-seropositive.

This clone was seen more than once but under ten times. V and J are TRBV5-6 and TRBJ2-1; D gene uncertain. The CDR3 runs to 12 residues. Germline-derived CDR1 and CDR2 are SGHDT and YYEEEE. With 4 bases removed from V and 3 bases from J, the gap between germline ends came to 5 bases. In DNA form, the CDR3 reads TGTGCCAGCAGCGCAGGCTACAATGAGCAGTTCTTC. It codes for CASSAGYNEQFF.

The V gene is TRBV28, the J gene TRBJ2-5; 7 positions agree with TRBD2. Trimming removed 5 bases from V and 1 base from J; junction bases left unmatched: 13. This CDR3 is 17 amino acids long. Per germline, CDR1 MDHEN and CDR2 SYDVKM. In nucleotides, the CDR3 is TGTGCCAGCAGTCTCCTCGACGGGACGGGGGGCCAAGAGACCCAGTACTTC. Translated, it gives CASSLLDGTGGQETQYF.

The V gene is TRBV7-9, the J gene TRBJ2-3; D is perhaps TRBD2 (6 bases). The CDR3 contains 16 residues. V was trimmed by 2 bases and J by 6 bases, leaving 18 bases between them. Germline CDR1 SEHNR, CDR2 FQNEAQ (reference sequence). CDR3 sequence: CASSLKGGTRLDTQYF. The DNA of the CDR3 is TGTGCCAGCAGCTTAAAAGGCGGGACTCGTCTGGATACGCAGTATTTT.

This chain connects TRBV7-9 to TRBJ2-7; TRBD1 matches 10 bases. Losses at the gene ends were 3 bases for V and 4 bases for J; bases not matched to a gene: 3. The germline V gene has CDR1 SEHNR and CDR2 FQNEAQ (reference sequence). The CDR3 runs to 14 residues. The CDR3 coding sequence is TGTGCCAGCAGCTTGGGACAGGGGATATACGAGCAGTACTTC. Residues: CASSLGQGIYEQYF.

The chain joins TRBV7-7 to TRBJ2-1, with 8 positions matching TRBD1. Germline lookup yields CDR1 SSHAT and CDR2 FNYEAQ (reference sequence). This CDR3 has 17 residues. V lost 3 bases, J lost 0 bases, and 7 bases stayed unmatched. Here the CDR3 DNA reads TGTGCCAGCAGCTTTGCCCGGACAGGGAGCTCCTACAATGAGCAGTTCTTC. It codes for CASSFARTGSSYNEQFF.

This clone occurred once. V gene TRBV5-6 combines with J gene TRBJ2-7, with D possibly TRBD2 on 6 matching bases. The length of the CDR3 is 16 residues. CDR1 is SGHDT and CDR2 is YYEEEE in the germline V gene. V lost 5 bases to trimming and J lost 5 bases, with 23 bases between them. Written as DNA, the CDR3 is TGTGCCAGCAGTTCCGAGCGGGCCCCATTAGAGGACGAGCAGTACTTC. Protein: CASSSERAPLEDEQYF.

The sample holds a few counts of this clone. The gene calls are TRBV9 and TRBJ1-3, with a weak D call TRBD1 (5 bases). This CDR3 region has 14 residues. The germline V and J ends were trimmed by 6 bases and 0 bases, with 10 bases remaining between them. Germline lookup yields CDR1 SGDLS and CDR2 YYNGEE. CDR3 nucleotides: TGTGCCAGCATGCAGGGCAGCTCTGGAAACACCATATATTTT. Translated, it gives CASMQGSSGNTIYF.

This clone was recorded once. The junction departs from germline at one end; a sequencing error may be responsible. V and J are TRBV28 and TRBJ1-2; 7 positions agree with TRBD1. The CDR3 has 15 residues. Germline-derived CDR1 and CDR2 are MDHEN and SYDVKM. The CDR3 sequence is CASSLVNDRAYGYPF. The CDR3 DNA is TGTGCCAGCAGTTTGGTAAACGACAGGGCCTATGGCTACCCCTTC.

The rearrangement joins TRBV19 to TRBJ2-2; tentative D call: TRBD1 (5 bases). The CDR3 covers 13 residues. Germline V lookup: CDR1 LNHDA, CDR2 SQIVND (reference sequence). The V and J ends lost 5 bases and 6 bases respectively, with 10 bases between them. The CDR3 DNA is TGTGCCAGTAGTTTCCAGGGTCCCGGGGAGCTGTTTTTT. Translating gives CASSFQGPGELFF. The variable domain in full, completed from reference TRBV19 and TRBJ2-2, reads DGGITQSPKYLFRKEGQNVTLSCEQNLNHDAMYWYRQDPGQGLRLIYYSQIVNDFQKGDIAEGYSVSREKKESFPLTVTSAQKNPTAFYLCASSFQGPGELFFGEGSRLTVL.

The chain joins TRBV6-5 to TRBJ1-5; D call uncertain. The CDR3 is 13 residues long. Germline V gene sequence: CDR1 MNHEY, CDR2 SVGAGI. V lost 4 bases and J lost 3, with 7 bases in between. The CDR3 is CASSFRSNQPQHF. For the CDR3, the DNA is TGTGCCAGCAGTTTCCGTTCCAATCAGCCCCAGCATTTT.

The rearrangement joins TRBV7-6 to TRBJ1-3, with 8 bases matching TRBD1. The CDR3 has 14 amino acids. V lost 1 base, J lost 7 bases, and 3 bases stayed unmatched. The germline CDR1 and CDR2 sequences are SGHVS and FNYEAQ. CDR3 coding DNA: TGTGCCAGCAGCTTAGGGACAGGGTGGAACACCATATATTTT. This gives the protein CASSLGTGWNTIYF.

The chain carries TRBV2 and TRBJ2-1; 8 bases align to TRBD1. Germline values: CDR1 SNHLY, CDR2 FYNNEI. The CDR3 is made up of 15 amino acids. J lost 3 bases, V lost 5 bases, and 6 bases had no gene match. The CDR3 reads CASSLDRGRYNEQFF. DNA for the CDR3: TGTGCCAGCAGTTTAGACAGGGGACGCTACAATGAGCAGTTCTTC.

This chain connects TRBV9 to TRBJ2-2; the D gene is possibly TRBD2 (6 bases). Germline values: CDR1 SGDLS, CDR2 YYNGEE. The CDR3 has 18 amino acids. V was clipped by 0 bases and J by 2 bases, with 17 bases between them. CDR3 coding DNA: TGTGCCAGCAGCGTAGTCTCTAGGCTAGCGATTAACACCGGGGAGCTGTTTTTT. It is translated as CASSVVSRLAINTGELFF.

This clone was seen more than once but under ten times. The chain couples TRBV2 to TRBJ1-3; D not resolved. Deletions cut 5 bases from V and 1 base from J, with 6 bases between. The CDR3 loop spans 13 amino acids. Germline V gene lookup returns CDR1 SNHLY and CDR2 FYNNEI. The CDR3 DNA is TGTGCCAGCAGTCAGAATTCTGGAAACACCATATATTTT. Residues: CASSQNSGNTIYF.

The chain carries TRBV12-5 and TRBJ2-5; D possibly corresponds to TRBD2 (5 bases). Near its end, the DNA agrees better with TRBJ2-7, so the J call may be wrong. The CDR3 covers 13 residues. The V gene's germline CDR1 is LGHNT and CDR2 FRNRAP. The CDR3 reads CASGPGTGNEQYF. The CDR3 DNA sequence: TGTGCTAGTGGTCCCGGCACGGGAAACGAGCAGTACTTC.

CDR3 residues: CASSYGGMGGNTEAFF. The CDR3 nucleotides are TGTGCCAGCAGTTACGGTGGTATGGGGGGGAACACTGAAGCTTTCTTT. The genes are TRBV6-6 and TRBJ1-1; perhaps TRBD1 as D (5 bases). Germline CDR1 is MNHNY and CDR2 is SVGAGI (reference sequence). CDR3 length equals 16 residues. V gave up 2 bases and J gave up 1 base, with 14 bases separating them.

This rearrangement joins TRBV5-4 to TRBJ2-3; TRBD1 might be the D (6 bases). Germline V CDR1 and CDR2: SGHNT, YYREEE (reference sequence). The V gene lost 1 base and the J gene lost 2 bases, with 11 bases spanning the gap. The CDR3 has 15 amino acids. The CDR3 loop reads CASSLPGQPTDTQYF. CDR3 DNA sequence: TGTGCCAGCAGCTTGCCTGGACAGCCCACAGATACGCAGTATTTT. Combining the CDR3 with reference TRBV5-4 and TRBJ2-3 gives the whole variable domain ETGVTQSPTHLIKTRGQQVTLRCSSQSGHNTVSWYQQALGQGPQFIFQYYREEENGRGNFPPRFSGLQFPNYSSELNVNALELDDSALYLCASSLPGQPTDTQYFGPGTRLTVL.

The chain recombines TRBV19 with TRBJ1-4, with D hard to call. The CDR3 extends over 13 amino acids. V was clipped by 10 bases and J by 4 bases, with 13 bases between them. Germline CDR1 is LNHDA and CDR2 is SQIVND (reference sequence). CDR3 loop: CATSLRSNEKLFF. CDR3 in DNA: TGTGCCACCTCCCTTCGGAGTAATGAAAAACTGTTTTTT. The variable domain in full, completed from reference TRBV19 and TRBJ1-4, reads DGGITQSPKYLFRKEGQNVTLSCEQNLNHDAMYWYRQDPGQGLRLIYYSQIVNDFQKGDIAEGYSVSREKKESFPLTVTSAQKNPTAFYLCATSLRSNEKLFFGSGTQLSVL.

Remarks on this clone: The same CDR3 arises from other DNA sequences in this sample as well. This sequence joins TRBV5-1 and TRBJ2-7, with 11 positions matching TRBD1. Per germline, CDR1 SGHRS and CDR2 YFSETQ. Trimming cost V 4 bases and J 4 bases; bases outside gene matches: 1. The length of the CDR3 is 13 residues. The CDR3 here is CASSRDRGYEQYF. CDR3 in DNA: TGCGCCAGCAGCCGGGACAGGGGGTACGAGCAGTACTTC.

The V call is TRBV6-1, the J call TRBJ2-6; maybe TRBD1 (6 bases). This CDR3 is 15 amino acids long. V lost 5 bases, J lost 0 bases, and 8 bases lay in between. CDR1 and CDR2 from the germline V gene are MNHNS and SASEGT. CDR3 DNA: TGTGCCAGCAGTCCAGGGGCCTCTGGGGCCAACGTCCTGACTTTC. It yields the protein CASSPGASGANVLTF.

The genes are TRBV11-3 and TRBJ2-3; possible D gene TRBD2, 5 bases. The V gene lost 5 bases and the J gene lost 2 bases, with 11 bases spanning the gap. This CDR3 spans 14 amino acids. CDR1 and CDR2 (germline): SGHNT, YENEEA. The CDR3 region has the DNA TGTGCCAGCAGCCCTACCCGGGACACAGATACGCAGTATTTT. Residues: CASSPTRDTDTQYF.

The rearrangement links TRBV30 to TRBJ1-2, with TRBD1 matching 8 bases. The CDR3 totals 14 residues. Germline values: CDR1 GTSNPN, CDR2 SVGIG (reference sequence). The ends lost 4 bases at V and 4 bases at J; junction bases unmatched: 8. This chain's CDR3 is CAWILGQGTYGYTF. The CDR3 nucleotides read TGTGCCTGGATTTTAGGACAGGGAACCTATGGCTACACCTTC.

The chain has TRBV6-5 and TRBJ2-7; tentative D call: TRBD2 (5 bases). V gave up 5 bases and J gave up 1 base, with 9 bases separating them. Germline lookup yields CDR1 MNHEY and CDR2 SVGAGI. This CDR3 is 13 amino acids long. The CDR3 nucleotides read TGTGCCAGCAGTGAAAGGGAGTCCTACGAGCAGTACTTC. Its protein product is CASSERESYEQYF.